Shown below are 27 T cell receptor beta chains from a single sample sequenced in a study of CXCR3-negative and CXCR3-positive naive CD8 T cells. The authors made the TRB cDNA libraries by 5' RACE using UMI labels. TCRdb re-called the 5' RACE reads; one entry per CDR3 protein, DNA not given. The table lists about 130,000 distinct CDR3 sequences. The sample taken for sequencing was naive CXCR3- CD8+ T cells from blood. Subset described: CD45RO-CCR7+CD27+CD95- naive CD8+ T cells lacking CXCR3 (TNR3-). The receptors were sampled from a human donor in good health. Some clones in this sample may be carry-over from other donors' samples.

V and J are TRBV7-9 and TRBJ2-5. The germline CDR1 and CDR2 sequences are SEHNR and FQNEAQ (reference sequence). The CDR3 totals 11 residues. This chain's CDR3 is CASSLLETQYF.

This chain links TRBV4-1 with TRBJ2-1. Germline V lookup: CDR1 MGHRA, CDR2 YSYEKL. The CDR3 has 15 residues. CDR3 sequence reads: CASSQERQPYNEQFF.

The chain has TRBV9 and TRBJ2-1; TCRdb's assignment of TRBD1 cannot be checked, as there is no DNA. Germline V CDR1 and CDR2: SGDLS, YYNGEE. This CDR3 region has 16 residues. The CDR3 region is CASSVVGGARYNEQFF.

V usage is TRBV18 and J usage is TRBJ2-1. This CDR3 has 14 residues. CDR1 KGHSH and CDR2 LQKENI come from the germline V gene. CDR3 residues: CASSTGTVYNEQFF.

J is TRBJ2-2 and V is TRBV29-1; TCRdb reports TRBD1, a call that lacks DNA to check it against. CDR1 is SQVTM, CDR2 ANQGSEA, per germline. This CDR3 is 11 amino acids long. This CDR3 is CSVTGPGEQFF.

The chain uses TRBV20-1 and TRBJ1-3; TCRdb lists TRBD1, though no DNA is available to test this call. The CDR3 runs 16 residues. CDR1 is DFQATT, CDR2 SNEGSKA, per germline (reference sequence). CDR3 loop: CSASPMNRASGNTLYF.

CDR3 residues: CASSLDGLAYNEQFF. The chain employs TRBV7-9 and TRBJ2-1; lacking DNA, the TRBD2 call made by TCRdb goes unchecked. Germline CDR1 and CDR2: SEHNR and FQNEAQ (reference sequence). The CDR3 runs 15 residues.

CDR3 amino acids: CASSLPGGYGYTF. This chain uses TRBV12-3 or TRBV12-4 with TRBJ1-2; the TCRdb call, TRBD1, lacks DNA for checking. CDR3 length equals 13 residues.

V is TRBV28 and J is TRBJ2-7; TCRdb names TRBD2, which stays unverified in the absence of DNA. The CDR3 is 19 residues long. Germline CDR1 is MDHEN and CDR2 is SYDVKM. The CDR3 is CANSFSGTSGRSTSYEKYF.

The rearrangement joins TRBV7-8 to TRBJ2-2. The CDR3 covers 15 residues. Germline V gene data show CDR1 as SGHVS and CDR2 as FQNEAQ. The CDR3 reads CASSPAVEGTGELFF.

This chain joins TRBV28 and TRBJ2-1; TCRdb lists TRBD1, though no DNA is available to test this call. The germline V gene has CDR1 MDHEN and CDR2 SYDVKM. The CDR3 sequence is 14 residues long. The CDR3 spells CASNPRGGLNEQFF.

The V call is TRBV28, the J call TRBJ2-7; the TCRdb D gene call, TRBD1, has no DNA to confirm it. Per the germline V gene, CDR1 is MDHEN and CDR2 is SYDVKM. This CDR3 has 15 residues. The CDR3 region is CASSPGQADTYEQYF.

The gene calls are TRBV5-6 and TRBJ2-7. The CDR3 totals 12 residues. Germline CDR1 is SGHDT and CDR2 is YYEEEE. CDR3 region: CASSLERYEQYF. Full variable domain (remainder filled in from reference TRBV5-6 and TRBJ2-7): DAGVTQSPTHLIKTRGQQVTLRCSPKSGHDTVSWYQQALGQGPQFIFQYYEEEERQRGNFPDRFSGHQFPNYSSELNVNALLLGDSALYLCASSLERYEQYFGPGTRLTVT.

The chain joins TRBV20-1 to TRBJ2-5. The CDR3 spans 16 residues. Per the germline V gene, CDR1 is DFQATT and CDR2 is SNEGSKA (reference sequence). The CDR3: CSARDISKSYQETQYF.

The genes are TRBV25-1 and TRBJ2-2. The CDR3 has 13 amino acids. The germline V gene encodes CDR1 MGHDK and CDR2 SYGVNS. The CDR3 loop is CASSVSNTGELFF.

The chain couples TRBV9 to TRBJ2-2. Germline V CDR1 and CDR2: SGDLS, YYNGEE. The CDR3 consists of 12 residues. The CDR3 spells CASSVNTGELFF.

V and J are TRBV4-3 and TRBJ2-7; TCRdb lists TRBD1, though no DNA is available to test this call. Germline V gene lookup returns CDR1 LGHNA and CDR2 YSLEER. The CDR3 loop spans 17 amino acids. CDR3 region: CASSQGTGTGFSYEQYF.

The gene calls are TRBV27 and TRBJ2-7; TCRdb's D call of TRBD1 is untestable without DNA. This CDR3 spans 13 amino acids. From germline, CDR1 is MNHEY and CDR2 SMNVEV (reference sequence). This CDR3 reads CASRDRGSNEQYF.

This sequence joins TRBV6-5 and TRBJ1-2; TCRdb names TRBD1, which stays unverified in the absence of DNA. The CDR3 covers 16 residues. Germline CDR1 reads MNHEY; CDR2 reads SVGAGI. CDR3 protein: CASSYMNGGQDYGYTF.

This chain connects TRBV2 to TRBJ2-7; no DNA is available, so the TRBD2 call from TCRdb remains unchecked. The CDR3 length is 13 residues. Per the germline V gene, CDR1 is SNHLY and CDR2 is FYNNEI. CDR3: CASSGTSTYEQYF.

The chain joins TRBV6-2 or TRBV6-3 to TRBJ2-7; TCRdb gives TRBD1 as the D gene, but with no DNA this cannot be confirmed. Germline V CDR1 and CDR2: MNHEY, SVGEGT. The CDR3 consists of 15 residues. The CDR3 protein is CASRDWGGVTYEQYF.

The genes are TRBV2 and TRBJ2-7; no DNA is available, so the TRBD2 call from TCRdb remains unchecked. The CDR3 runs to 16 residues. Germline CDR1 reads SNHLY; CDR2 reads FYNNEI. The CDR3 loop is CASSEPSGEYSYEQYF.

The V call is TRBV3-1, the J call TRBJ2-1; without DNA, the TCRdb call of TRBD2 cannot be checked. Germline-derived CDR1 and CDR2 are LGHDT and YNNKEL (reference sequence). This CDR3 has 18 residues. CDR3: CASSYPSLAGGPANEQFF.

V usage is TRBV12-3 or TRBV12-4 and J usage is TRBJ2-2; checking the TCRdb D call of TRBD2 is not possible without DNA. The CDR3 is 15 amino acids. This chain's CDR3 is CASSLGREATGELFF.

The chain couples TRBV29-1 to TRBJ2-3; TCRdb returns TRBD1, unconfirmable since there is no DNA. The CDR3 totals 15 residues. Germline CDR1 SQVTM, CDR2 ANQGSEA. CDR3 loop: CSVAGGQGGSDTQYF.

V and J are TRBV5-1 and TRBJ2-7. Per the germline V gene, CDR1 is SGHRS and CDR2 is YFSETQ. This CDR3 region has 13 residues. CDR3 sequence reads: CASSIGEPYEQYF.

The genes are TRBV9 and TRBJ2-1; TCRdb outputs TRBD1, but without DNA this stays unchecked. The length of the CDR3 is 16 residues. CDR1 is SGDLS, CDR2 YYNGEE, per germline. CDR3 loop: CASSPRDRGRVNEQFF.